What follows is one T cell receptor beta chain and its context. Its cognate antigen is unknown. This sample was taken from a study of shared clonotypes between healthy human individuals. General study results and limits: Clonotypes not shared had lower generation probabilities than those common to all four donors. Even with large depth, rarefaction showed that sorted-subset sequencing was incomplete.

Assay execution took place at the deep level. Only in-frame clones appear in the TCRdb table, and some are missing; sequencing was by immunoSEQ multiplex PCR. The sample records approximately 2.5 million clones, 80% to 95% being singletons. This receptor was taken from a man aged 18-30 years in good health. Some clones in this sample may be carry-over from other donors' samples. Sequences were obtained from naive CD4+ T cells from PBMCs. Subset here: CD45RA+ positively selected.

CDR3 amino acids: CAWSVRGTYNEQFF. CDR3 sequence (DNA): TGTGCCTGGAGTGTAAGGGGAACCTACAATGAGCAGTTCTTC. The chain has TRBV30 and TRBJ2-1; TRBD1 is a possible D gene (5 bases). Germline lookup yields CDR1 GTSNPN and CDR2 SVGIG (reference sequence). The CDR3 has 14 residues. V lost 0 bases, J lost 2 bases, and 8 bases lay in between.